This T cell receptor (beta chain) was profiled in a study of CD8+ T cells in alopecia areata. General observations from the study: Sharing of TCR sequences between patients (possibly for HLA-related reasons) was less clear than in mice.

Treatment reported: oral pan-JAK inhibitor, 5-10 mg twice daily. Worth noting for this clone: The target antigen is unknown.

The authors extracted RNA and reverse transcribed it into cDNA as the sequencing template. Sequencing used immunoSEQ multiplex PCR; TCRdb keeps in-frame clones, though not all of them. The table records around 200,000 clones, 45% to 65% of them present only once. The CDR3 sequence is 13 residues long. Germline CDR1 is MNHEY and CDR2 is SVGAGI. V shed 2 bases and J shed 2 bases, with 6 bases lying between them. The sequence derives from a human donor with alopecia areata. This chain joins TRBV6-5 and TRBJ2-5; D unclear. The input for sequencing was CD4+ T cells sorted from blood, taken at week 4, from a patient treated with tofacitinib. The CDR3 here is CASSYLEQETQYF. Here the CDR3 DNA reads TGTGCCAGCAGTTACCTGGAGCAAGAGACCCAGTACTTC.